Shown below are 21 T cell receptor beta chains from a single sample sequenced in a study of shared clonotypes between healthy human individuals. The method was immunoSEQ multiplex PCR; TCRdb's version includes in-frame clones alone and lacks a portion of them. This sample has 2,100,000 or so clones; roughly 95% occur once, and the top ten carry around 0.13%. Sequencing was carried out using naive CD4+ T cells sorted from blood. Subset given: CD45RA+ positively selected. These receptors all come from a man between 18 and 35 years old in good health.

This chain connects TRBV7-2 to TRBJ2-1; the D gene is possibly TRBD2 (6 bases). Germline values: CDR1 SGHTA, CDR2 FQGNSA. The V and J ends lost 5 bases and 3 bases respectively, with 14 bases between them. The CDR3 extends over 15 amino acids. CDR3 region: CASSPGTYYYNEQFF. In nucleotides, the CDR3 is TGTGCCAGCAGCCCCGGGACTTACTACTACAATGAGCAGTTCTTC. The full variable domain, in which reference TRBV7-2 and TRBJ2-1 provide the parts outside the CDR3, is GAGVSQSPSNKVTEKGKDVELRCDPISGHTALYWYRQSLGQGLEFLIYFQGNSAPDKSGLPSDRFSAERTGGSVSTLTIQRTQQEDSAVYLCASSPGTYYYNEQFFGPGTRLTVL.

Points on this clone: This sample also contains other DNA sequences that code for the same CDR3. This chain uses TRBV30 with TRBJ1-4; no definite D call. This CDR3 region has 13 residues. Trimming stripped 2 bases from V and 7 bases from J, with 11 bases between. The germline V gene encodes CDR1 GTSNPN and CDR2 SVGIG (reference sequence). This CDR3 reads CAWSRGFGEKLFF. Written as DNA, the CDR3 is TGTGCCTGGAGTAGAGGGTTCGGTGAAAAACTGTTTTTT.

The genes are TRBV2 and TRBJ2-1; no clear D. Germline CDR1 is SNHLY and CDR2 is FYNNEI. Trimming removed 3 bases from V and 3 bases from J, with 6 bases in between. The length of the CDR3 is 13 residues. As DNA, the CDR3 is TGTGCCAGCAGTGAGAGTGGCTACAATGAGCAGTTCTTC. Its protein is CASSESGYNEQFF.

This clone was found a few times. This same CDR3 is encoded by further DNA sequences in the sample. V usage is TRBV7-9 and J usage is TRBJ2-2; the match to TRBD1 covers 10 bases. Germline V gives CDR1 SEHNR, CDR2 FQNEAQ (reference sequence). The CDR3 runs to 15 residues. J gave up 7 bases and V 5 bases, and 7 bases lay outside the gene matches. This CDR3 reads CASSPGQGVIGELFF. The CDR3 DNA sequence: TGTGCCAGCAGCCCCGGACAGGGGGTTATCGGGGAGCTGTTTTTT.

The V and J genes are TRBV18 and TRBJ1-4; D is undetermined. The CDR3 totals 14 residues. Trimming pared 2 bases from V and 8 bases from J, leaving 12 bases between. CDR1 KGHSH and CDR2 LQKENI come from the germline V gene. The CDR3 DNA sequence: TGTGCCAGCTCACCAGGCCCCCAGGAGGAAAAACTGTTTTTT. Its translation: CASSPGPQEEKLFF. The whole variable domain, filled in from reference TRBV18 and TRBJ1-4, reads NAGVMQNPRHLVRRRGQEARLRCSPMKGHSHVYWYRQLPEEGLKFMVYLQKENIIDESGMPKERFSAEFPKEGPSILRIQQVVRGDSAAYFCASSPGPQEEKLFFGSGTQLSVL.

The rearrangement uses TRBV5-6 and TRBJ1-2; 11 bases line up with TRBD1. Germline CDR1 and CDR2: SGHDT and YYEEEE. The V and J ends lost 4 bases and 6 bases, in that order; junction bases with no gene match: 2. This CDR3 is 13 amino acids long. In DNA, the CDR3 is TGTGCCAGCAGCGCGGACAGGGGGCATGGCTACACCTTC. It translates to CASSADRGHGYTF. Based on the CDR3 plus reference TRBV5-6 and TRBJ1-2, the full variable domain is DAGVTQSPTHLIKTRGQQVTLRCSPKSGHDTVSWYQQALGQGPQFIFQYYEEEERQRGNFPDRFSGHQFPNYSSELNVNALLLGDSALYLCASSADRGHGYTFGSGTRLTVV.

The chain uses TRBV4-3 and TRBJ2-1; 7 bases agree with TRBD1. V shed 4 bases, J shed 9 bases, and the junction held 9 bases outside the gene matches. Per the germline V gene, CDR1 is LGHNA and CDR2 is YSLEER. The CDR3 is made up of 14 amino acids. CDR3 nucleotides: TGCGCCAGCAGCCTTTGGACAGGTAGGGGTGAGCAGTTCTTC. It is translated as CASSLWTGRGEQFF.

The chain links TRBV6-1 to TRBJ2-7; D could derive from TRBD1 or TRBD2 (5 bases each). The CDR3 is 13 amino acids. From germline, CDR1 is MNHNS and CDR2 SASEGT. Trimming left V 6 bases short and J 1 base short, with 10 bases between. The CDR3 DNA is TGTGCCAGCAGGGCTGGGGGTTCCTACGAGCAGTACTTC. It yields the protein CASRAGGSYEQYF.

The chain uses TRBV7-2 and TRBJ2-5; TRBD1 might be the D (6 bases). The CDR3 loop spans 16 amino acids. Trimming cost V 1 base and J 0 bases, with 12 bases left between them. Germline V gene lookup returns CDR1 SGHTA and CDR2 FQGNSA. In DNA form, the CDR3 reads TGTGCCAGCAGCTTAGTCCCAGGGGTCTACCAAGAGACCCAGTACTTC. Residues: CASSLVPGVYQETQYF.

The CDR3 reads CASSDRPGTSGYEQYF. DNA of the CDR3: TGTGCCAGCAGCGACCGCCCAGGGACTAGCGGCTACGAGCAGTACTTC. J is TRBJ2-7 and V is TRBV9, with 11 positions matching TRBD2. CDR3 length: 16 amino acids. Germline V CDR1 and CDR2: SGDLS, YYNGEE. The ends lost 3 bases at V and 3 bases at J; junction bases unmatched: 8.

This chain uses TRBV7-2 with TRBJ2-7; perhaps D is TRBD1 or TRBD2 (5 bases each). The germline V gene encodes CDR1 SGHTA and CDR2 FQGNSA. The germline V and J ends were trimmed by 0 bases and 5 bases, with 14 bases remaining between them. The CDR3 spans 15 residues. The CDR3 sequence: CASSLALGRDHEQYF. The CDR3 DNA is TGTGCCAGCAGCTTAGCGTTAGGCAGGGACCACGAGCAGTACTTC.

The chain has TRBV27 and TRBJ2-3; the D call may be TRBD1 or TRBD2 (5 bases each). Germline V gene lookup returns CDR1 MNHEY and CDR2 SMNVEV (reference sequence). Trimming left V 8 bases short and J 2 bases short, with 14 bases between. This CDR3 is built from 14 residues. CDR3 residues: CASGMRGYTDTQYF. The CDR3 DNA follows: TGTGCCAGCGGGATGAGGGGATACACAGATACGCAGTATTTT.

The J gene is TRBJ2-2, the V gene TRBV30; 13 nucleotides align to TRBD2. Germline CDR1 reads GTSNPN; CDR2 reads SVGIG (reference sequence). The CDR3 totals 17 residues. V lost 4 bases to trimming and J lost 7 bases; unmatched junction nucleotides: 12. Here the CDR3 reads CAWTLGTSGKYGGELFF. The DNA of the CDR3 is TGTGCCTGGACACTAGGGACTAGCGGGAAATACGGCGGGGAGCTGTTTTTT. Full variable domain (outside the CDR3, taken from reference TRBV30 and TRBJ2-2): SQTIHQWPATLVQPVGSPLSLECTVEGTSNPNLYWYRQAAGRGLQLLFYSVGIGQISSEVPQNLSASRPQDRQFILSSKKLLLSDSGFYLCAWTLGTSGKYGGELFFGEGSRLTVL.

V gene TRBV27 combines with J gene TRBJ1-1; 8 bases are shared with TRBD1. Germline V gene lookup returns CDR1 MNHEY and CDR2 SMNVEV (reference sequence). The junction had 0 bases not matched to a gene; V was cut back by 0 bases and J by 0 bases. This CDR3 region has 15 residues. The CDR3 reads CASSLSTGVNTEAFF. CDR3 bases: TGTGCCAGCAGTTTATCGACAGGGGTGAACACTGAAGCTTTCTTT.

The sample holds one count of this clone. The chain couples TRBV6-1 to TRBJ2-3; D is perhaps TRBD1 (5 bases). The CDR3 runs 15 residues. With 2 bases removed from V and 3 bases from J, the gap between germline ends came to 12 bases. Per germline, CDR1 MNHNS and CDR2 SASEGT. CDR3 bases: TGTGCCAGCAGTGAAAGGCCAGGGCCTACAGATACGCAGTATTTT. Protein: CASSERPGPTDTQYF.

The chain has TRBV29-1 and TRBJ2-1; D call uncertain. Trimming took 4 bases from V and 5 from J, leaving 3 bases between them. This CDR3 has 10 residues. Germline CDR1 reads SQVTM; CDR2 reads ANQGSEA. CDR3 in amino acids: CSVGDNEQFF. The CDR3, as DNA: TGCAGCGTTGGGGACAATGAGCAGTTCTTC.

V gene TRBV7-8 combines with J gene TRBJ2-3; 8 bases are shared with TRBD1. With V trimmed by 3 bases and J by 5 bases, 4 bases remained unmatched. Germline V CDR1 and CDR2: SGHVS, FQNEAQ. The CDR3 is 14 residues long. Here the CDR3 reads CASSFGQGGDTQYF. For the CDR3, the DNA is TGTGCCAGCAGCTTTGGACAGGGTGGAGATACGCAGTATTTT.

This clone appeared once. Other DNA sequences of this sample code for an identical CDR3. V and J are TRBV7-9 and TRBJ1-5, with D possibly matching TRBD1 (6 bases). In germline, CDR1 is SEHNR, CDR2 FQNEAQ (reference sequence). The CDR3 contains 13 residues. V lost 4 bases and J 2 bases, leaving 6 bases between the germline ends. In DNA, the CDR3 is TGTGCCAGCAGCTCAGGGGGCAATCAGCCCCAGCATTTT. It is translated as CASSSGGNQPQHF.

This chain connects TRBV30 to TRBJ1-2; TRBD1 matches 7 bases. There are 13 residues in the CDR3. After removal of 2 bases from V and 7 bases from J, the junction contained 7 bases not matched to a gene. Germline V gene data show CDR1 as GTSNPN and CDR2 as SVGIG (reference sequence). The CDR3 is CAWSLEGALGYTF. CDR3 sequence (DNA): TGTGCCTGGAGTTTGGAGGGGGCGCTTGGCTACACCTTC.

This rearrangement joins TRBV6-5 to TRBJ1-4, with unresolved D. Deletions cut 2 bases from V and 5 bases from J, with 9 bases between. The length of the CDR3 is 14 residues. Germline CDR1 reads MNHEY; CDR2 reads SVGAGI. The DNA of the CDR3 is TGTGCCAGCAGTTACGGATCTCACAATGAAAAACTGTTTTTT. Translated, it gives CASSYGSHNEKLFF.

The J gene is TRBJ1-1, the V gene TRBV11-2; D not certain. The germline gives CDR1 SGHAT, CDR2 FQNNGV. The V end was cut by 0 bases, the J end by 11 bases, with 22 bases between. This CDR3 contains 16 residues. The CDR3 sequence is CASSLDLGRLNPLAFF. CDR3 nucleotides: TGTGCCAGCAGCTTAGATCTGGGCAGATTAAACCCGCTCGCTTTCTTT.